A selection of T cell receptor beta chains follows, all from one sample in a study of neoadjuvant anti-PD-1 for oral cavity cancer. Data came from immunoSEQ multiplex PCR; TCRdb stores just in-frame clones and leaves some out. The top ten hold around 3.1% of the sample, which has thousands of clones, about 80% seen once. The input for sequencing was PBMCs, taken before nivolumab (anti-PD-1) treatment. Every receptor here comes from a person between 35 and 79 years old with oral cavity squamous cell carcinoma. The CDR3 runs from the conserved cysteine through the conserved F or W. The D gene is left open where the match is weak. Size values are once, few and many counts, or a class for expanded clones, and some rows have none.

d_call,j_call,v_call,clone_size,cdr3_aa,cdr3_nt
TRBD1,TRBJ1-5,TRBV5-6,-,CASSSYRGMLAPHF,TGTGCCAGCAGCTCCTACAGGGGGATGCTAGCCCCCCATTTT
TRBD1,TRBJ1-4,TRBV4-1,-,CASSHKTGGRFLASNEKLFF,TGCGCCAGCAGCCATAAGACAGGGGGGAGGTTTTTGGCCTCTAATGAAAAACTGTTTTTT
-,TRBJ2-4,TRBV5-1,few,CASSSGLIVAKNIQYF,TGCGCCAGCAGCTCAGGGCTGATCGTAGCCAAAAACATTCAGTACTTC
-,TRBJ1-1,TRBV19,-,CASRTDSYRSSEAFF,TGTGCCAGTAGGACGGATTCCTACAGGAGTTCGGAAGCTTTCTTT
TRBD1,TRBJ2-7,TRBV6-1,-,CASSSRWTGGYEQYF,TGTGCCAGCAGTTCCCGGTGGACAGGGGGCTACGAGCAGTACTTC
-,TRBJ1-2,TRBV15,-,CATSRGTSNYGYTF,TGTGCCACCAGCAGAGGAACGAGTAACTATGGCTACACCTTC
TRBD1,TRBJ1-2,TRBV7-2,few,CASSSRGINYGYTF,TGTGCCAGCAGCTCCAGGGGGATCAACTATGGCTACACCTTC
TRBD1,TRBJ1-2,TRBV5-1,-,CASSLEARGYDGYTF,TGCGCCAGCAGCTTGGAAGCCAGGGGGTATGATGGCTACACCTTC
-,TRBJ2-3,TRBV7-2,-,CASSLVGSVRVSTDTQYF,TGTGCCAGCAGCTTAGTGGGATCTGTTAGAGTGTCCACAGATACGCAGTATTTT
TRBD2,TRBJ2-3,TRBV30,-,CAWTSGFTDTQYF,TGTGCCTGGACTAGCGGTTTCACAGATACGCAGTATTTT
-,TRBJ2-3,TRBV7-9,-,CASSLGSARRFHTDTQYF,TGTGCCAGCAGCTTAGGGTCCGCCCGACGGTTCCACACAGATACGCAGTATTTT
-,TRBJ2-3,TRBV15,-,CATSGNRYTQYF,TGTGCCACCAGCGGCAACAGGTATACGCAGTATTTT
-,TRBJ1-3,TRBV7-2,few,CASSLPPTDSGNTIYF,TGTGCCAGCAGCCTACCTCCGACGGACTCTGGAAACACCATATATTTT
-,TRBJ1-4,TRBV14,-,CASSQGGAGEKLFF,TGTGCCAGCAGCCAAGGTGGGGCAGGCGAAAAACTGTTTTTT
TRBD2,TRBJ2-5,TRBV5-8,-,CASSAGLAGAETQYF,TGTGCCAGCAGCGCGGGACTAGCGGGGGCGGAGACCCAGTACTTC
TRBD2,TRBJ2-1,TRBV7-2,-,CASSLVPSGGANEQFF,TGTGCCAGCAGCTTAGTCCCTAGCGGGGGTGCAAATGAGCAGTTCTTC
-,TRBJ2-3,TRBV5-6,-,CASSLAGRADTQYF,TGTGCCAGCAGCTTGGCCGGAAGAGCAGATACGCAGTATTTT
TRBD2,TRBJ2-3,TRBV7-6,-,CASSLATSGVSTDTQYF,TGTGCCAGCAGCTTAGCTACTAGCGGGGTTAGCACAGATACGCAGTATTTT
-,TRBJ2-3,TRBV4-2,-,CASTQTNPSRRQGGFFMSTDTQYF,TGTGCCAGCACCCAAACCAATCCTTCGCGAAGACAGGGAGGGTTCTTTATGAGCACAGATACGCAGTATTTT
-,TRBJ1-2,TRBV30,-,CAWSLGVDGYTF,TGTGCCTGGAGTCTAGGGGTCGATGGCTACACCTTC
TRBD1,TRBJ1-1,TRBV5-1,-,CASSFLTGEKNTEAFF,TGCGCCAGCAGCTTCCTGACAGGGGAGAAGAACACTGAAGCTTTCTTT
-,TRBJ2-3,TRBV5-4,-,CASSVPGRSSEDTQYF,TGTGCCAGCAGCGTCCCCGGGCGGTCCTCGGAAGATACGCAGTATTTT
-,TRBJ2-5,TRBV30,-,CAWGGIETQYF,TGTGCCTGGGGGGGGATCGAGACCCAGTACTTC
-,TRBJ1-3,TRBV7-2,-,CASSLSGSAVGNTIYF,TGTGCCAGCAGCTTAAGTGGTTCGGCAGTTGGAAACACCATATATTTT
TRBD2,TRBJ2-7,TRBV9,-,CASSGGLAGSSYEQYF,TGTGCCAGCAGCGGGGGACTAGCGGGGAGCTCCTACGAGCAGTACTTC
-,TRBJ1-1,TRBV5-8,-,CASSLGAGPVTEAFF,TGTGCCAGCAGCTTGGGGGCAGGGCCGGTGACTGAAGCTTTCTTT
TRBD2,TRBJ2-1,TRBV27,-,CASSSPQRRGDYNEQFF,TGTGCCAGCAGTTCCCCCCAAAGGCGGGGGGATTACAATGAGCAGTTCTTC
TRBD2,TRBJ2-5,TRBV15,-,CATSRDSGWGTQYF,TGTGCCACCAGCAGAGATAGCGGGTGGGGGACCCAGTACTTC
-,TRBJ1-1,TRBV7-2,-,CATKRGGLMNTEAFF,TGTGCCACCAAAAGGGGGGGGCTGATGAACACTGAAGCTTTCTTT
-,TRBJ2-7,TRBV19,few,CASSMMQGYEQYF,TGTGCCAGTAGCATGATGCAGGGCTACGAGCAGTACTTC
TRBD2,TRBJ2-7,TRBV9,few,CASSVDSGGSYEQYF,TGTGCCAGCAGCGTAGATAGCGGGGGCTCCTACGAGCAGTACTTC
-,TRBJ1-6,TRBV6-5,few,CASRRDPNSPLHF,TGTGCCAGCAGAAGGGATCCAAATTCACCCCTCCACTTT
TRBD2,TRBJ2-3,TRBV4-3,-,CASSQGGRLRGASDTQYF,TGCGCCAGCAGCCAAGGGGGGCGCTTGCGGGGGGCTTCAGATACGCAGTATTTT
-,TRBJ1-3,TRBV12-5,once,CASGLGTPWTRLRTDTIYF,TGTGCTAGTGGTTTGGGAACTCCATGGACCCGACTCCGGACGGACACCATATATTTT
-,TRBJ1-5,TRBV7-2,-,CASSLFQGQGWQPQHF,TGTGCCAGCAGCTTATTCCAAGGGCAGGGTTGGCAGCCCCAGCATTTT
-,TRBJ2-7,TRBV7-9,-,CASSPSRDTLYEQYF,TGTGCCAGCAGCCCAAGCCGGGACACCCTCTACGAGCAGTACTTC
-,TRBJ1-1,TRBV6-5,-,CASSYSRGSTEAFF,TGTGCCAGCAGTTACTCGAGAGGATCCACTGAAGCTTTCTTT
-,TRBJ1-1,TRBV4-1,-,CASSQGQVNTEAFF,TGCGCCAGCAGCCAAGGACAAGTGAACACTGAAGCTTTCTTT